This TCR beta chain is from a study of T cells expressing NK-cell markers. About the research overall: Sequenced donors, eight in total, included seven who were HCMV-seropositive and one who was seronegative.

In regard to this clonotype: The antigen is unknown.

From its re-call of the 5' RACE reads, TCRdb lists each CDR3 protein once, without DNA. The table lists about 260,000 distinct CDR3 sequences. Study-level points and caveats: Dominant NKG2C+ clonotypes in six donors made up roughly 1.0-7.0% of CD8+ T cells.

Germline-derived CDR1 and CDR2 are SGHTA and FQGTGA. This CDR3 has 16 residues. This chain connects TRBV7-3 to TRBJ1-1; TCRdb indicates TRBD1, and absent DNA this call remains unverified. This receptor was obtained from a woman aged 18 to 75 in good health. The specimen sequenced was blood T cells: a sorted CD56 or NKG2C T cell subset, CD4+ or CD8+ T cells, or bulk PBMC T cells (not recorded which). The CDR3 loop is CAISKPGHEKNTEAFF.